The T cell receptor (beta chain) described here comes from a study of cytomegalovirus exposure and HLA in healthy donors (dated by TCRdb to between 2016 and 2019). With regard to the full study: In an earlier analysis of some 610 of the donors, approximately 300 Gb of sequence data and 90 million to 130 million unique TCR beta sequences from 180 million or so T cells were reported. Donor age, sex, ethnicity and CMV serostatus were compiled together with the repertoire data. In a later genetic analysis, genome-wide SNP genotypes for about 55% of the roughly 700 donors were used, and that subset was treated as a discovery cohort. On average, roughly 200,000 unique TCR beta nucleotide sequences were sequenced per donor among roughly 430 genotyped donors of the cohort, with around 19% of those sequences being non-productive. Of the 300 to 400 genotyped donors, about 80% fell in the genetic ancestry cluster associated with self-reported Caucasian donors. A separate validation cohort of approximately 120 different subjects was used in addition to the approximately 700-subject first cohort. Because of strong linkage in the cohort, five DR-DQ haplotypes were treated as single units for association and clustering. Class I and class II HLA loci were covered by the typing at four-digit resolution. An earlier analysis of approximately 500 of the donors applied high-throughput TCR beta sequencing to assess whether each TCR beta V gene segment acted as functional or pseudogenic. High-throughput TCR immunosequencing, statistical association of individual TCRs with disease status, and machine learning were combined to predict cytomegalovirus infection status. Using immunosequencing, the study profiled T cell repertoires from 640 or so subjects and related those repertoires to cytomegalovirus serostatus. The study aimed to test whether signatures of past pathogen exposure could be identified by cataloging public T cell receptors. In the later analysis, no new phenotypic data were used to find candidate immune exposures; instead, reliance was placed on TCR beta sequences and their occurrence across donors. Roughly 300 gigabases of sequencing data and 80 million or so unique TCR sequences were included in an early release covering roughly 600 HLA-typed donors. Every discovery cohort repertoire had been produced on one sequencing platform. The number of donors typed differed by locus, with 629-630 for A, B, C, DRB1 and DQB1, 522 for DQA1, under 610 for DPA1, and under 490 for DPB1. A later analysis re-examined previously published TCR beta repertoires from several hundred donors and added high-resolution HLA genotyping to investigate patterns of TCR occurrence. On the study overall, not on this receptor specifically: Linkage disequilibrium might explain the correlated functional status among segregating V segments, but an unknown experimental factor could not be ruled out. In a later analysis, several top co-occurrence clusters were reported to appear linked to parvovirus B19, influenza, CMV and Epstein-Barr virus. Across donors, most TCR sequences were observed very rarely, whereas some public TCRs were present in many individuals. A cluster of highly shared sequence variants was judged likely to represent a technical artifact of the sequencing pipeline. Compared with the roughly 710-donor mean, donors in an Asian-associated ancestry cluster had fewer N-insertions in productive TCRs, according to a later genetic analysis. In vitro tests confirmed that a few of the cytomegalovirus-associated TCR beta chains recognize cytomegalovirus antigens. A later analysis found that most CMV-associated TCR beta chains appeared HLA-restricted, with HLA associations seemingly driven largely by CMV exposure. In the study, 150 to 200 TCR beta chains were listed as associated with cytomegalovirus. The cohort was sequenced for TCR beta chains only, and without alpha or paired-chain data the features that could be detected were limited. The 87-base-pair reads could not distinguish some IMGT-functional V segments, including TRBV6-2 and TRBV6-3, so those segments were excluded. For the cohort, immune exposure information was limited to CMV serostatus. Cytomegalovirus status was reported to be diagnosed by the classifier with high specificity and sensitivity in both the original and validation cohorts. The presence/absence analyses assumed that sequencing depth was roughly uniform across donors, and that assumption may not be true. HLA typing was unavailable for some donors at each locus, so association tests used only the typed subset. An earlier analysis of some 560 of the donors showed that most TCR beta V segments appeared in productive rearrangements either about 87% or about 30% of the time, which broadly matched IMGT annotations. The authors suggested that the approach could potentially be extended to other disease states and immunological phenotypes. V-gene and J-gene trimming of TCR beta chains was associated with a missense DCLRE1C variant in a later genetic analysis, and the association was replicated in an independent cohort. Because counts were too low, 15 to 20 rarely observed V segments, including chromosome 9 orphons, were excluded from the earlier analysis of some 590 of the donors. A further reported finding was that TCR beta sequences accurately predicted the HLA-A and HLA-B alleles for most subjects in the first cohort. At a false discovery rate of 0.05, a later analysis linked 16,951 TCR beta sequences to specific HLA alleles. A later analysis found that HLA-associated TCR beta chains were more clonally expanded and had lower generation probabilities than equally common non-associated chains. A later analysis found that TCR association rates varied across HLA loci, with DRB1 alleles showing the most associated TCRs and HLA-C alleles the fewest. When HLA alleles, especially DR and DQ, strongly co-occurred, attributing TCR associations to individual alleles was difficult.

The protocol used for the library was the immunoSEQ multiplex PCR assay. The multiplex PCR relied on a mix of 60 forward primers for TCR Vbeta segments and 13 reverse primers for TCR Jbeta segments. Amplification of the CDR3 region of rearranged TCR beta genes was performed with a multiplex PCR assay on genomic DNA. Amplified TCR beta libraries were sequenced as 87-base-pair reads on the Illumina HiSeq System. The source study handled its data this way. A later analysis tallied tens of millions of unique TCR beta chains across the 650 to 750 repertoires, and roughly 11 million of those chains were shared by two or more donors. A nearest-neighbor algorithm error-corrected the raw reads and collapsed the reads into unique sequences, merging closely related sequences to remove PCR and sequencing errors. To assign V, D and J gene segments, CDR3 sequences were aligned to IMGT reference sequences. For a sequence to be retained, at least a six-nucleotide match to both a V gene segment and a J gene segment was required. A rearrangement was called productive if the CDR3 had no stop codons and remained in frame with V and J, and every other rearrangement was called non-productive. CDR3 was defined according to IMGT convention as the region running from the second conserved V-encoded cysteine to the conserved J-encoded phenylalanine. Sequences without an unambiguous match to a single V gene segment were excluded from the earlier analysis of over 500 of the donors. In an earlier analysis of some 590 of the donors, V segments were called functional above 56.7% productive rearrangements and were called segregating when the between-donor standard deviation exceeded 5%. A statistical classification framework was developed to diagnose cytomegalovirus status using the catalog of TCR beta chain sequences. A later analysis assigned V and J genes by comparing TCR nucleotide sequences with IMGT/GENE-DB human TR gene sequences. The TCRdist pipeline was used in a later analysis to assign CDR3 sequences and most-parsimonious VDJ recombination scenarios. In a later analysis, every TCR beta chain was defined by the combination of its CDR3 amino acid sequence and its V-gene family, and reads without a unique V-gene family were dropped. To address suspected cross-contamination and a sequencing artifact, a later analysis removed over 500 highly shared, low-generation-probability nucleotide sequences. In a later analysis, a clonal expansion index for each public chain was calculated from normalized within-repertoire ranks of inferred template counts. In a later analysis, generation probabilities were computed with a VDJ recombination model fitted to out-of-frame rearrangements, and the resulting probabilities were checked against IGoR. In a later analysis, TCR-TCR, TCR-HLA and TCR-CMV co-occurrence was scored with hypergeometric tests, and a repertoire-size bias correction was applied to TCR pairs. To estimate false discovery rates, a later analysis permuted the HLA or CMV assignments 20 times. In a later analysis, co-occurring TCRs were grouped with DBSCAN, and TCRdist sequence similarity was added when clustering was performed within HLA-allele-positive subsets. Repertoires with fewer than 30,000 or more than 120,000 public chains, plus five repertoires with anomalous nucleotide sharing, were excluded from co-occurrence clustering. TCRdb retrieved this table from immuneACCESS and kept in-frame rearrangements only. Not all clones are present; in checked studies, unresolved V genes account for under half, and no reason is known for the remainder. V and J calls and clone size come straight from that table; D and trimming were deduced from the DNA. The sample table contains about 180,000 clones; only one count was recorded for roughly 79% of them. 4% to 5% of the sample lies in the top ten.

The cohort comprised 666 healthy bone marrow donors. At the time of sampling, all cohort members were nominally healthy, though unrecorded immune exposures were likely present. The donor tested CMV seropositive, placing the donor among the 250 to 350 seropositive members of the cohort. A peripheral blood sample was provided by each donor, and peripheral blood mononuclear cells were used for TCR beta sequencing. The Qiagen DNeasy Blood Extraction Kit was used to extract genomic DNA from the blood cell samples. This clone has only one observation. No cognate antigen has been identified for it. Base qualities were left out, and no much larger clone turns up one base away. Sequences SGHAT (CDR1) and FQNNGV (CDR2) are obtained from the germline V gene. V is trimmed back by 1 base and J by 1 base, and the junction contains 6 bases that no gene match accounts for. Its CDR3 holds 17 amino acids, cysteine through phenylalanine. CDR3 DNA only is kept here, 51 bases in frame from base 1.

This receptor was identified in a woman aged 18-30 years in good health and CMV-seropositive. Specimen: PBMCs. The rearrangement combines TRBV11-2 with TRBJ2-3; the junction holds 9 bases that match TRBD2. The bases are TGTGCCAGCAGCTTAGTATGGGCTAGCGGGGGCACAGATACGCAGTATTTT. Protein translation: CASSLVWASGGTDTQYF.